These 5 T cell receptor beta chains originate from one sample sequenced in a study of T cell clonality in common variable immunodeficiency. Some clones are missing from TCRdb's copy, which holds only in-frame ones; the method was immunoSEQ multiplex PCR. The sample includes about 40,000 clones, none of them occurring once. Sequences were obtained from peripheral blood mononuclear cells. The receptors were sampled from a person aged 18 to 70 in good health.

This clone was detected many times. The CDR3 extends 3 residues past the end of the read, so its final part is completed from the germline J gene. J is TRBJ2-4 and V is TRBV18; D uncertain. The germline V gene has CDR1 KGHSH and CDR2 LQKENI. The V end was cut by 0 bases, the J end by 0 bases, with 6 bases between. The length of the CDR3 is 15 residues. The CDR3 sequence: CASSPPGSAKNIQYF. The covered CDR3 bases are TGTGCCAGCTCACCACCAGGTTCAGCCAAAAACATT. The full variable domain, rest sourced from reference TRBV18 and TRBJ2-4, is NAGVMQNPRHLVRRRGQEARLRCSPMKGHSHVYWYRQLPEEGLKFMVYLQKENIIDESGMPKERFSAEFPKEGPSILRIQQVVRGDSAAYFCASSPPGSAKNIQYFGAGTRLSVL.

The table lists this clone with a few counts. The read finishes 3 residues shy of the CDR3 end, and the germline J gene is used to complete it. The rearrangement joins TRBV5-4 to TRBJ2-7, with 9 positions matching TRBD2. The V and J ends lost 0 bases and 3 bases, in that order; junction bases with no gene match: 7. CDR3 size: 16 residues. From germline, CDR1 is SGHNT and CDR2 YYREEE (reference sequence). CDR3 amino acids: CASSLESGRRVYEQYF. The CDR3 DNA, read in part, is TGTGCCAGCAGCTTGGAGAGCGGGAGGCGCGTCTACGAG.

This clone was found many times. The CDR3 extends 3 residues past the end of the read, so its final part is completed from the germline J gene. The genes are TRBV14 and TRBJ2-7; 14 nucleotides line up with TRBD2. Germline V CDR1 and CDR2: SGHDN, FVKESK. This CDR3 contains 18 residues. V was clipped by 2 bases and J by 4 bases; unmatched bases: 10. CDR3 DNA (partial): TGTGCCAGCAGCCAACTGCCGGGACTAGCGGGAGTAGGGTACGAG. It translates to CASSQLPGLAGVGYE. Given in full, the CDR3 is CASSQLPGLAGVGYEQYF.

This clone was observed many times. The observed sequence ends 3 residues before the CDR3 terminus, with the missing tail filled in from the germline J gene. The rearrangement uses TRBV11-2 and TRBJ2-7; the D is unclear. The V end lost 3 bases, the J end lost 2 bases, and 14 bases lay between the germline ends. Germline V gene data show CDR1 as SGHAT and CDR2 as FQNNGV. The CDR3 runs to 15 residues. The CDR3 bases that were read are TGTGCCAGCAGCTTGAACCGGGTCGGAACCTACGAG. Protein: CASSLNRVGTYE. The complete CDR3 protein is CASSLNRVGTYEQYF.

This clone was counted ten times or more. The missing CDR3 end, 3 residues past where the read stops, is filled in from the germline J gene. The J gene is TRBJ2-2, the V gene TRBV20-1; the D is unclear. V was trimmed by 3 bases and J by 3 bases, leaving 5 bases between them. Looked up from germline, CDR1 is DFQATT and CDR2 is SNEGSKA (reference sequence). This CDR3 region has 12 residues. CDR3 amino acids: CSARRDTGELFF. CDR3 DNA, as far as it was read: TGCAGTGCTAGGCGCGACACCGGGGAG.